This T cell receptor (beta chain) comes out of a study of shared clonotypes between healthy human individuals. TCRdb's copy holds only in-frame clones and misses some; the assay was immunoSEQ multiplex PCR. The sample carries around 2.3 million clones, approximately 94% recorded once. The CDR3 is 14 residues long. V lost 6 bases and J 1 base, leaving 12 bases between the germline ends. Germline lookup yields CDR1 MNHEY and CDR2 SVGAGI. This sequence joins TRBV6-5 and TRBJ1-1; D may be TRBD1 (5 bases). The sequence came from a man aged 18 to 29 in good health. The source material was naive CD4+ T cells sorted from blood. The subset was: CD45RA+ positively selected. CDR3 amino acids: CASSSAGRNTEAFF. DNA of the CDR3: TGTGCCAGCAGCTCCGCGGGACGGAACACTGAAGCTTTCTTT.